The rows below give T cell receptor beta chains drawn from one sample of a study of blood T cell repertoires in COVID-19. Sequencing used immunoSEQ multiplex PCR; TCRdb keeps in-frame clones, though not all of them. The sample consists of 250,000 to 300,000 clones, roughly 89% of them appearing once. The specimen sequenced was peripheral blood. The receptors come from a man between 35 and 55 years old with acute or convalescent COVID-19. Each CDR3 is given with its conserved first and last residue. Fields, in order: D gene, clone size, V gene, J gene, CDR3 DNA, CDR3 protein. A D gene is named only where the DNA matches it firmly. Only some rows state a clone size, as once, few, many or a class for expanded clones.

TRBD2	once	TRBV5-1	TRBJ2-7	TGCGCCAGCAGCTTGGGTGGGGGGGTCACCTCCTACGAGCAGTACTTC	CASSLGGGVTSYEQYF
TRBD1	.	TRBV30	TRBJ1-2	TGTGCCTGGAGTGACAGGGGGAACTATGGCTACACCTTC	CAWSDRGNYGYTF
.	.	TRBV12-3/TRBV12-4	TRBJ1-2	TGTGCCAGCAGTCGGGCCGCGGGCTATGGCTACACCTTC	CASSRAAGYGYTF
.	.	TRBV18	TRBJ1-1	TGTGCCAGCTCACCCCCCCCAGGTCTACTGAACACTGAAGCTTTCTTT	CASSPPPGLLNTEAFF
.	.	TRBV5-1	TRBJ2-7	TGCGCCAGCAGCCCACGGGGTGGACAGGAGCAGTACTTC	CASSPRGGQEQYF
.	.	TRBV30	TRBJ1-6	TGTGCCTGGAGTGTTCGTCAGGGCGATTCACCCCTCCACTTT	CAWSVRQGDSPLHF
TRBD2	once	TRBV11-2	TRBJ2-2	TGTGCCAGCAGCCAGACAGCCGAGCGGGGGGAAAACACCGGGGAGCTGTTTTTT	CASSQTAERGENTGELFF
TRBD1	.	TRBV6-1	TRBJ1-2	TGTGCCAGCAGTGACGGACAGGGCAGCAATGGCAACACCTTC	CASSDGQGSNGNTF
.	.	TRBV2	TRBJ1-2	TGTGCCAGCAGTGGGTGGGGGGTAAACTATGGCTACACCTTC	CASSGWGVNYGYTF
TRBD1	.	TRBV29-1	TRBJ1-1	TGCAGCGTTGGGACAGGGAACACTGAAGCTTTCTTT	CSVGTGNTEAFF
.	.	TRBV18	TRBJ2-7	TGTGCCAGCTCACCCCGATTAAGTTCAGGAGAGCAGTACTTC	CASSPRLSSGEQYF
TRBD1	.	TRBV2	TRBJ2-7	TGTGCCAGCAGTTTTATGACAGGGGGCGGTTACGAGCAGTACTTC	CASSFMTGGGYEQYF
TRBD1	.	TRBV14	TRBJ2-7	TGTGCCAGCAGCCCTTTGGCAGGGGGTGGCGAGCAGTACTTC	CASSPLAGGGEQYF
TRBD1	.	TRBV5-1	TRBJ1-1	TGCGCCAGCGGACCCCAGGGGGTGAACACTGAAGCTTTCTTT	CASGPQGVNTEAFF
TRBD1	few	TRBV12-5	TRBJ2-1	TGTGCTAGTGGTTTGGGAACGGACAGGGACTCGTACAATGAGCAGTTCTTC	CASGLGTDRDSYNEQFF
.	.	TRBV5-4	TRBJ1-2	TGTGCCAGCAGCTCACCCTCCGCGGGAGGCTACACCTTC	CASSSPSAGGYTF
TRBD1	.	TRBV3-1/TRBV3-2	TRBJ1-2	TGTGCCAGCAGAGCTCATGGACAGGCGGGGTACTATGGCTACACCTTC	CASRAHGQAGYYGYTF
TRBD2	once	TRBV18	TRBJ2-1	TGTGCCAGCTCACCAGGGCTAGCGGGGGACAATGAGCAGTTCTTC	CASSPGLAGDNEQFF
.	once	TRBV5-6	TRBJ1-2	TGTGCCAGCAGCTTTGGGAGGATGGGTGGCTACACCTTC	CASSFGRMGGYTF
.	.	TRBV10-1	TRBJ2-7	TGCGCCAGCAGTGAGGGGGTATTGGCAGGGGACTACGAGCAGTACTTC	CASSEGVLAGDYEQYF
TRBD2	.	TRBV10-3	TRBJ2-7	TGTGCCACTCGACTAGCGGGGGCTTACGAGCAGTACTTC	CATRLAGAYEQYF
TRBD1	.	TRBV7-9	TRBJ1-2	TGTGCCAGCAGCTCGGGACAGCCAGGGGATGGCTACACCTTC	CASSSGQPGDGYTF
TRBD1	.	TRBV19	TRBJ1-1	TGTGCCAGTAGTACCTACGGGACAGGGAACACTGAAGCTTTCTTT	CASSTYGTGNTEAFF
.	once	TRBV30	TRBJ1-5	TGTGCCTGGAGTGTAAGGAGTGGCAATCAGCCCCAGCATTTT	CAWSVRSGNQPQHF
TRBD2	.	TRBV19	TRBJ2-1	TGTGCCAGTAGGCGGGAGGCCTACAATGAGCAGTTCTTC	CASRREAYNEQFF
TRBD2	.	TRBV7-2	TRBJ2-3	TGTGCCAGCAGCTATAGCGGGGGGTCGGATACGCAGTATTTT	CASSYSGGSDTQYF
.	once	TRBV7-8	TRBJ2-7	TGTGCCAGCAGCTACTATGAGGCCTACGAGCAGTACTTC	CASSYYEAYEQYF
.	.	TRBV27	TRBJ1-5	TGTGCCAGCAGTTTCGGGTGGAATCAGCCCCAGCATTTT	CASSFGWNQPQHF
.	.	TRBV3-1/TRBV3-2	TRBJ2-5	TGTGCCAGCAGCCAACCGACAGGCCCGGAGACCCAGTACTTC	CASSQPTGPETQYF
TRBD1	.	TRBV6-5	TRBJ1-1	TGTGCCAGCAGTACGGACAGGGCCACTGAAGCTTTCTTT	CASSTDRATEAFF
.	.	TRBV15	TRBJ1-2	TGTGCCACCAGCAGAGCGTTGACAGAAAACAATGGCTACACCTTC	CATSRALTENNGYTF
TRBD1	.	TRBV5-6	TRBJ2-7	TGTGCCAGCAGCCGATGGACAGGGGTTCAGTCCTACGAGCAGTACTTC	CASSRWTGVQSYEQYF
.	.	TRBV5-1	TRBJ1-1	TGCGCCTCCGTCGGCGGGGGGGCAGGAACTGAAGCTTTCTTT	CASVGGGAGTEAFF
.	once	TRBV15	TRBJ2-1	TGTGCCACCAGCCCTGGGCAGGGGGGTCATGAGCAGTTCTTC	CATSPGQGGHEQFF
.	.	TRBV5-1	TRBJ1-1	TGCGCCAGCAGCCCACTCCCGAACACTGAAGCTTTCTTT	CASSPLPNTEAFF
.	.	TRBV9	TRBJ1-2	TGTGCCAGCAGCGCAGAGGCCGGCGCAACTGGCTACACCTTC	CASSAEAGATGYTF
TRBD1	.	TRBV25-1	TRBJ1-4	TGTGCCAGCAGTGGAAACAGGGGATATAATGAAAAACTGTTTTTT	CASSGNRGYNEKLFF
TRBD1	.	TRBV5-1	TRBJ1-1	TGCGCCAGCAGCTTGGGGGCTACAGGGGTTAACACTGAAGCTTTCTTT	CASSLGATGVNTEAFF
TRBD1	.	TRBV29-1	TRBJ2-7	TGCAGCGTCCTGGACAGGGGGCCACACGAGCAGTACTTC	CSVLDRGPHEQYF
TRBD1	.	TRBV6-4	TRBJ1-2	TGTGCCAGCAGTGACTCGGGGACAGGCGACTATGGCTACACCTTC	CASSDSGTGDYGYTF
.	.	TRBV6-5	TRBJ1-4	TGTGCCAGCAGAGACGGTTGGGAGGTTAATGAAAAACTGTTTTTT	CASRDGWEVNEKLFF
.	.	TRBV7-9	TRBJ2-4	TGTGCCAGCAGCCCCATGGGGGGAGTAAACATTCAGTACTTC	CASSPMGGVNIQYF
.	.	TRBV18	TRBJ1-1	TGTGCCAGCTCACCCCAGGGAACAGCCTCCATGAACACTGAAGCTTTCTTT	CASSPQGTASMNTEAFF
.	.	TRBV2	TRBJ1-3	TGTGCCAGCAGTCAACAGGGCGAGGACACCATATATTTT	CASSQQGEDTIYF
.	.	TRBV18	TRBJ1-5	TGTGCCAGCTCCACCAGGCGGTGGGGAGATAGCAATCAGCCCCAGCATTTT	CASSTRRWGDSNQPQHF
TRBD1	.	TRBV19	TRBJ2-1	TGTGCCAGTAGTATATTGAGGGGGCCCTACAATGAGCAGTTCTTC	CASSILRGPYNEQFF
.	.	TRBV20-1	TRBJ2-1	TGCAGTGCAAGTCGCGCCGCCTACAATGAGCAGTTCTTC	CSASRAAYNEQFF
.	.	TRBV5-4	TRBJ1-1	TGTGCCAGCAGCTCGCCTCAGGGGAGGAACACTGAAGCTTTCTTT	CASSSPQGRNTEAFF